These 16 T cell receptor beta chains share one sample of origin, sequenced in a study of cytomegalovirus exposure and HLA in healthy donors. Primers: 60 Vbeta forward and 13 Jbeta reverse. Method: immunoSEQ multiplex PCR; TCRdb's copy keeps in-frame clones and lacks some. The table shows 90,000 to 120,000 clones, with over 65% occurring only once. Sample: PBMCs. The receptors stem from a woman aged 35 to 49 in good health and CMV-seropositive.

The chain employs TRBV30 and TRBJ2-7; TRBD1 is a possible D gene (7 bases). CDR3 length equals 15 residues. The germline gives CDR1 GTSNPN, CDR2 SVGIG (reference sequence). V gave up 0 bases and J gave up 1 base, with 13 bases separating them. As DNA, the CDR3 is TGTGCCTGGAGTGTGACAGGGAGGTGGTCCTACGAGCAGTACTTC. Amino acids: CAWSVTGRWSYEQYF.

This CDR3 reads CASRGTSGDSNEQFF. The DNA for the CDR3 is TGTGCCAGCAGGGGGACTAGCGGGGATTCCAATGAGCAGTTCTTC. The chain recombines TRBV6-6 with TRBJ2-1; TRBD2 aligns across 13 bases. The CDR3 extends over 15 amino acids. Losses at the gene ends were 6 bases for V and 6 bases for J; bases not matched to a gene: 5. Germline CDR1 is MNHNY and CDR2 is SVGAGI (reference sequence).

For this clone: This specimen includes other DNA sequences encoding the same CDR3. The chain employs TRBV4-2 and TRBJ2-5; perhaps TRBD1 as D (7 bases). This CDR3 is built from 13 residues. The V gene's germline CDR1 is LGHNA and CDR2 YNFKEQ. The V gene lost 3 bases and the J gene lost 4 bases, with 9 bases spanning the gap. DNA for the CDR3: TGTGCCAGCAGCCATCAGGGGGGAGAGACCCAGTACTTC. Its protein product is CASSHQGGETQYF.

This sequence joins TRBV30 and TRBJ1-1, with D unresolved. The CDR3 runs to 14 residues. The V gene lost 2 bases and the J gene lost 1 base, with 11 bases spanning the gap. CDR1 and CDR2 (germline): GTSNPN, SVGIG (reference sequence). The CDR3 DNA is TGTGCCTGGAGTAGGTACAGCACGAACACTGAAGCTTTCTTT. It translates to CAWSRYSTNTEAFF. The full variable domain, with the rest looked up from reference TRBV30 and TRBJ1-1, is SQTIHQWPATLVQPVGSPLSLECTVEGTSNPNLYWYRQAAGRGLQLLFYSVGIGQISSEVPQNLSASRPQDRQFILSSKKLLLSDSGFYLCAWSRYSTNTEAFFGQGTRLTVV.

The chain couples TRBV18 to TRBJ1-1; possible D gene TRBD1, 6 bases. Germline CDR1 and CDR2: KGHSH and LQKENI. CDR3 length: 15 amino acids. Trimming left V 2 bases short and J 2 bases short, with 12 bases between. The DNA of the CDR3 is TGTGCCAGCTCACCATCCCAGGGGAGAAACACTGAAGCTTTCTTT. It yields the protein CASSPSQGRNTEAFF.

The chain carries TRBV6-1 and TRBJ2-1, with D possibly TRBD1 on 7 matching bases. CDR3 length: 15 residues. Germline values: CDR1 MNHNS, CDR2 SASEGT. Trimming removed 6 bases from V and 6 bases from J, with 18 bases in between. The CDR3 coding sequence is TGTGCCAGCAGCCAGGGGGAGGTCCGGATCAATGAGCAGTTCTTC. Translating it yields CASSQGEVRINEQFF.

The chain has TRBV2 and TRBJ1-5, with a possible D match to TRBD1 (6 bases). This CDR3 is 14 amino acids long. V lost 5 bases to trimming and J lost 5 bases, with 13 bases between them. The germline V gene encodes CDR1 SNHLY and CDR2 FYNNEI. CDR3: CASSTGPEDQPQHF. The CDR3 nucleotides read TGTGCCAGCAGTACAGGGCCCGAGGATCAGCCCCAGCATTTT. The variable domain in full, completed from reference TRBV2 and TRBJ1-5, reads EPEVTQTPSHQVTQMGQEVILRCVPISNHLYFYWYRQILGQKVEFLVSFYNNEISEKSEIFDDQFSVERPDGSNFTLKIRSTKLEDSAMYFCASSTGPEDQPQHFGDGTRLSIL.

Notes on this clone: Within the sample, other DNA sequences also encode this same CDR3. The chain recombines TRBV7-2 with TRBJ2-5; 13 bases line up with TRBD2. The germline V gene has CDR1 SGHTA and CDR2 FQGNSA. The ends lost 2 bases at V and 5 bases at J; junction bases unmatched: 5. This CDR3 has 16 amino acids. The CDR3 protein is CASSLTSGGAHETQYF. CDR3 DNA: TGTGCCAGCAGCTTAACTAGCGGGGGGGCTCATGAGACCCAGTACTTC. The whole variable domain, filled in from reference TRBV7-2 and TRBJ2-5, reads GAGVSQSPSNKVTEKGKDVELRCDPISGHTALYWYRQSLGQGLEFLIYFQGNSAPDKSGLPSDRFSAERTGGSVSTLTIQRTQQEDSAVYLCASSLTSGGAHETQYFGPGTRLLVL.

The V gene is TRBV19, the J gene TRBJ1-4; D perhaps matches TRBD1 (5 bases). This CDR3 contains 12 residues. Germline-derived CDR1 and CDR2 are LNHDA and SQIVND (reference sequence). The V and J ends lost 10 bases and 8 bases respectively, with 14 bases between them. This CDR3 is CATSREREKLFF. The CDR3 DNA is TGTGCCACATCCAGGGAACGGGAAAAACTGTTTTTT.

The genes are TRBV4-2 and TRBJ2-7, with 9 bases fitting TRBD1. V trimming: 1 base; J trimming: 3 bases; junction bases outside the gene matches: 10. This CDR3 spans 17 amino acids. Germline V gene data show CDR1 as LGHNA and CDR2 as YNFKEQ. The CDR3 DNA reads TGTGCCAGCAGCCAAGGAAGGGGACAGGGCGCGGACTACGAGCAGTACTTC. Protein sequence: CASSQGRGQGADYEQYF.

The genes are TRBV7-2 and TRBJ1-1, with 10 bases matching TRBD1. J lost 4 bases, V lost 5 bases, and 13 bases had no gene match. This CDR3 is built from 17 residues. From germline, CDR1 is SGHTA and CDR2 FQGNSA. Here the CDR3 reads CASSHRTGGVDGTEAFF. CDR3 DNA: TGTGCCAGCAGCCACCGGACAGGGGGAGTGGACGGCACTGAAGCTTTCTTT.

V usage is TRBV27 and J usage is TRBJ1-3; a possible D gene is TRBD1 (5 bases). The V gene lost 6 bases and the J gene lost 1 base, with 10 bases spanning the gap. The CDR3 is 14 residues long. Looked up from germline, CDR1 is MNHEY and CDR2 is SMNVEV (reference sequence). CDR3 sequence reads: CASRPGGSGNTIYF. The CDR3 DNA sequence: TGTGCCAGCAGGCCTGGGGGGTCTGGAAACACCATATATTTT.

The V and J genes are TRBV27 and TRBJ2-1; 8 bases match TRBD1. Germline V gene data show CDR1 as MNHEY and CDR2 as SMNVEV (reference sequence). The CDR3 consists of 17 residues. V trimming: 6 bases; J trimming: 6 bases; junction bases outside the gene matches: 16. This CDR3 is CASSRYLTGEVGNEQFF. The CDR3 nucleotides are TGTGCCAGCAGCCGATATCTGACAGGGGAGGTGGGCAATGAGCAGTTCTTC.

This chain connects TRBV5-4 to TRBJ2-3; weak D call: TRBD2 (5 bases). Germline V gene data show CDR1 as SGHNT and CDR2 as YYREEE (reference sequence). Deletions cut 4 bases from V and 3 bases from J, with 9 bases between. The CDR3 sequence is 13 residues long. This chain's CDR3 is CASSAGPTDTQYF. The CDR3 DNA sequence: TGTGCCAGCAGCGCGGGCCCAACAGATACGCAGTATTTT. Combining the CDR3 with reference TRBV5-4 and TRBJ2-3 gives the whole variable domain ETGVTQSPTHLIKTRGQQVTLRCSSQSGHNTVSWYQQALGQGPQFIFQYYREEENGRGNFPPRFSGLQFPNYSSELNVNALELDDSALYLCASSAGPTDTQYFGPGTRLTVL.

The chain uses TRBV30 and TRBJ1-1; possible D gene TRBD1, 6 bases. This CDR3 has 14 residues. Germline assignment: CDR1 GTSNPN and CDR2 SVGIG (reference sequence). V was pared by 7 bases and J by 4 bases, with 19 bases between. The CDR3 coding sequence is TGTGCCTTACTACAGGGCTTTCGGACCACTGAAGCTTTCTTT. Protein product: CALLQGFRTTEAFF.

V and J are TRBV2 and TRBJ2-3; tentatively, D is TRBD2 (6 bases). The CDR3 runs 17 residues. Trimming stripped 6 bases from V and 0 bases from J, with 19 bases between. Germline CDR1 reads SNHLY; CDR2 reads FYNNEI. This CDR3 reads CASSLTLQGTSTDTQYF. The CDR3 DNA reads TGTGCCAGCAGCTTAACCCTTCAAGGGACTAGCACAGATACGCAGTATTTT.